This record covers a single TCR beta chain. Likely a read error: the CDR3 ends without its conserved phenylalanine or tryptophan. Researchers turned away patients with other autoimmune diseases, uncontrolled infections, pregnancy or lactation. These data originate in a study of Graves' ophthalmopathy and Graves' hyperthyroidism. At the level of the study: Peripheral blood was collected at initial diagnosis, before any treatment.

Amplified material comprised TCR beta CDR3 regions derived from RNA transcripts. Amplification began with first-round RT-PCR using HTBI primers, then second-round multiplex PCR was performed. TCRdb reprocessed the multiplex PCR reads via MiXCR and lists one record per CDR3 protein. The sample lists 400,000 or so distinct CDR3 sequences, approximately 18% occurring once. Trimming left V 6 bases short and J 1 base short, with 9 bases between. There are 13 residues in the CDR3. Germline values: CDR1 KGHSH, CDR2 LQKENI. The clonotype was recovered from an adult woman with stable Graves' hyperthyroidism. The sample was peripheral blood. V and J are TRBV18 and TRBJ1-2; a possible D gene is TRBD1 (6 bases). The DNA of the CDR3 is TGTGCCAGCTCGCAGGACAGTAACTATGGCTACACCCTC. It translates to CASSQDSNYGYTL.